This T cell receptor (beta chain) was sequenced for a study of blood T cell repertoires in COVID-19. Under the authors' procedure: The assay estimated nucleated cells by amplifying reference gene primers. Libraries were prepared by immunoSEQ multiplex PCR; TCRdb keeps only in-frame clonotypes and omits some of them. V and J calls and clone size follow that table, whereas D and trimming were derived from the DNA. The data show approximately 100,000 clones, approximately 81% seen once. The count of this clone is one. J gave up 0 bases and V 5 bases, and 4 bases lay outside the gene matches. This CDR3 is 14 amino acids long. Germline assignment: CDR1 SGHRS and CDR2 YFSETQ.

This chain links TRBV5-1 with TRBJ2-5, with 7 bases fitting TRBD1. What was sequenced was peripheral blood. The clonotype comes from a human donor in a cohort sampled during active COVID-19. CDR3 sequence: CASRRQGDQETQYF. CDR3 in DNA: TGCGCCAGCAGAAGGCAGGGGGACCAAGAGACCCAGTACTTC.